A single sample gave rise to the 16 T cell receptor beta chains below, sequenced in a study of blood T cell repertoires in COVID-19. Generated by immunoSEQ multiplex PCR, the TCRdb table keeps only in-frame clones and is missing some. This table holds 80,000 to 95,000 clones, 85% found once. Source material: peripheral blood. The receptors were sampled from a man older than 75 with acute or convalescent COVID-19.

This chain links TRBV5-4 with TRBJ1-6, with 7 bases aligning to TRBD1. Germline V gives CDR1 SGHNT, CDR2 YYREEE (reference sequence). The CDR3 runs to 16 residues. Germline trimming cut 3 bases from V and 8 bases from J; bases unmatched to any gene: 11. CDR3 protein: CASSSGQSAVHSPLHF. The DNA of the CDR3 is TGTGCCAGCAGCTCGGGACAGTCGGCGGTTCATTCACCCCTCCACTTT.

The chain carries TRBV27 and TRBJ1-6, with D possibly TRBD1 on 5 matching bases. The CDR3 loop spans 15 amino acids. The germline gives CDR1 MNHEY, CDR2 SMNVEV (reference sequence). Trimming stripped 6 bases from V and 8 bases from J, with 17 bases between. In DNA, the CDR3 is TGTGCCAGCAGCCGCGGGGGGACGGCACATTCACCCCTCCACTTT. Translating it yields CASSRGGTAHSPLHF.

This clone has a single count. The CDR3: CASSHARDRFSSGIYNEQFF. CDR3 nucleotides: TGTGCCAGCAGCCACGCCCGGGACAGATTCTCTAGCGGGATTTACAATGAGCAGTTCTTC. The chain links TRBV5-4 to TRBJ2-1, with 9 bases matching TRBD2. The V gene end was trimmed by 4 bases and the J gene end by 4 bases; junction bases not matched to a gene: 21. Germline CDR1 and CDR2: SGHNT and YYREEE (reference sequence). This CDR3 has 20 residues.

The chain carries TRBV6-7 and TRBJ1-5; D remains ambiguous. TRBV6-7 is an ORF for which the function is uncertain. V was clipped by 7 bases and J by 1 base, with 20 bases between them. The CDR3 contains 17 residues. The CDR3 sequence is CASNTGPIRESNQPQHF. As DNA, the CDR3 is TGTGCCAGCAATACCGGGCCCATTAGGGAGAGCAATCAGCCCCAGCATTTT.

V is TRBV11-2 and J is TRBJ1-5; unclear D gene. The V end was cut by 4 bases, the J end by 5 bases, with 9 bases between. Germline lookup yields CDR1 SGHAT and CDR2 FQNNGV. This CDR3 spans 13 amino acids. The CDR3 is CASSSQRDQPQHF. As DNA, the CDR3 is TGTGCCAGCAGCTCCCAACGGGATCAGCCCCAGCATTTT.

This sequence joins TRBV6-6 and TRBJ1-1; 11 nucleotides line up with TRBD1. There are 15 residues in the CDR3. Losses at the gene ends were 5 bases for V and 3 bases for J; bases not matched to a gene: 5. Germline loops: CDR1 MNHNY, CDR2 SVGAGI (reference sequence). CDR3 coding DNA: TGTGCCAGCAGTCTCGGACAGGGGGCAGACACTGAAGCTTTCTTT. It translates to CASSLGQGADTEAFF.

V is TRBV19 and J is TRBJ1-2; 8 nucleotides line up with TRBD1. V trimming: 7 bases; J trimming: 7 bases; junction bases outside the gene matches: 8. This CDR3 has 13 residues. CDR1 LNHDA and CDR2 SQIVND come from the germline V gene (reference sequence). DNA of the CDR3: TGTGCCAGTACTCAGGACAGGGTTGCTGGCTACACCTTC. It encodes CASTQDRVAGYTF.

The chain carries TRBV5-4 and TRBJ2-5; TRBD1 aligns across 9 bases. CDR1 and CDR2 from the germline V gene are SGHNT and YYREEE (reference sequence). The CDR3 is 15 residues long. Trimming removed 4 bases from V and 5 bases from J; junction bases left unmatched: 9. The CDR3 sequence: CASSQRTGAGETQYF. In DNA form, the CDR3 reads TGTGCCAGCAGCCAAAGGACAGGGGCGGGTGAGACCCAGTACTTC.

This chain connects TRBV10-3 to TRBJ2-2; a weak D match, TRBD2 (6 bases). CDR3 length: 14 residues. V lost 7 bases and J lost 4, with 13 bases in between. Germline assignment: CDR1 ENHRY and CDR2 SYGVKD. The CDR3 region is CAITGGGRTGELFF. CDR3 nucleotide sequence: TGTGCCATCACCGGTGGAGGGCGCACCGGGGAGCTGTTTTTT.

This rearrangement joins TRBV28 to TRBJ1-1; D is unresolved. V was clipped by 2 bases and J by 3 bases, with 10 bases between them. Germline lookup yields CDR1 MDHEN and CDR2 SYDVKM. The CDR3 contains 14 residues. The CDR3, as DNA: TGTGCCAGCAGTTTAGGTAACAGTTACACTGAAGCTTTCTTT. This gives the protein CASSLGNSYTEAFF.

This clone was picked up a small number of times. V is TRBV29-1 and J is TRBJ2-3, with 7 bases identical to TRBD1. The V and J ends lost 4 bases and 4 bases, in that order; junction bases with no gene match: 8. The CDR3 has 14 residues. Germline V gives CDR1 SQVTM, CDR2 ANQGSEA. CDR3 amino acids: CSVVHRGGADTQYF. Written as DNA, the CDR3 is TGCAGCGTTGTTCACAGGGGTGGCGCAGATACGCAGTATTTT.

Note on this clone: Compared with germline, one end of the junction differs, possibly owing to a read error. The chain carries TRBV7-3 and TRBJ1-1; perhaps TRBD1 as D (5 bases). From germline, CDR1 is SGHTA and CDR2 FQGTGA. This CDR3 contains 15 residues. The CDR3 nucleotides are TGTGCCAGCAGCCTAACCTCTCAGGGTCGGACTGAAGCTTTCTTT. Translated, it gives CASSLTSQGRTEAFF.

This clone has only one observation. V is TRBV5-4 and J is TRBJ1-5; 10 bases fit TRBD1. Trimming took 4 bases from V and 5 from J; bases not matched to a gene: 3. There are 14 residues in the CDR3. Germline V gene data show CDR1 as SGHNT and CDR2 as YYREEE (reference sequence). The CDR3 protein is CASSEGQGHQPQHF. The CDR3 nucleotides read TGTGCCAGCAGCGAGGGACAGGGGCATCAGCCCCAGCATTTT.

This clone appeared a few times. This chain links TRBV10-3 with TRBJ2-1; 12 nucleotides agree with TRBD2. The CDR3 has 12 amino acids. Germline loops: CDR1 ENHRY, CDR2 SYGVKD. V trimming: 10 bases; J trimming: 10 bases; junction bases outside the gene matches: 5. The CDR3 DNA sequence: TGTGCCACCACTAGCGGGAGGCTGGAGCAGTTCTTC. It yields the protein CATTSGRLEQFF.

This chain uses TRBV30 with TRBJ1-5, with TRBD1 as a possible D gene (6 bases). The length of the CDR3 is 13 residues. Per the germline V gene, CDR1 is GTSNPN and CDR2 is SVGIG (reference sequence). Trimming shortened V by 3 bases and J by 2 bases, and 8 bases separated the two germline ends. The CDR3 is CAWSSGGNQPQHF. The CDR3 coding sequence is TGTGCCTGGAGCTCAGGGGGCAATCAGCCCCAGCATTTT.

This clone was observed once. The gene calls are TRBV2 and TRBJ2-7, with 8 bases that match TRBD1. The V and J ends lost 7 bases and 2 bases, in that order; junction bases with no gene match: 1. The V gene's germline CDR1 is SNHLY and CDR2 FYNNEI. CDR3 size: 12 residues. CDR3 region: CASKQGAYEQYF. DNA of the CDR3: TGTGCCAGCAAACAGGGGGCCTACGAGCAGTACTTC.